The 26 T cell receptor beta chains given below trace back to one sample, sequenced in a study of shared clonotypes between healthy human individuals. The data were produced by immunoSEQ multiplex PCR, yet TCRdb's version contains in-frame clones alone and is incomplete. The data show approximately 2,300,000 clones, about nine tenths seen once. Source material: naive CD4+ T cells from PBMCs. This sample's subset: CD45RA+ positively selected. The receptors stem from a man in his late teens or twenties in good health. Some clones in this sample may be carry-over from other donors' samples.

The gene calls are TRBV9 and TRBJ2-2; the D gene is possibly TRBD2 (5 bases). Trimming took off 5 bases at V and 0 bases at J, with 11 bases between the two ends. In germline, CDR1 is SGDLS, CDR2 YYNGEE. The CDR3 extends over 15 amino acids. This CDR3 is CASRRAHANTGELFF. CDR3 nucleotides: TGTGCCAGCAGGCGGGCCCACGCGAACACCGGGGAGCTGTTTTTT.

This chain joins TRBV5-4 and TRBJ2-5; 11 bases agree with TRBD2. Trimming cost V 4 bases and J 4 bases; bases outside gene matches: 3. This CDR3 has 14 residues. Germline values: CDR1 SGHNT, CDR2 YYREEE (reference sequence). The CDR3 reads CASSTGTSGETQYF. The CDR3 DNA follows: TGTGCCAGCAGCACGGGGACTAGCGGAGAGACCCAGTACTTC. The whole variable domain, filled in from reference TRBV5-4 and TRBJ2-5, reads ETGVTQSPTHLIKTRGQQVTLRCSSQSGHNTVSWYQQALGQGPQFIFQYYREEENGRGNFPPRFSGLQFPNYSSELNVNALELDDSALYLCASSTGTSGETQYFGPGTRLLVL.

The chain joins TRBV14 to TRBJ2-1; a possible D gene is TRBD2 (5 bases). Germline V gene sequence: CDR1 SGHDN, CDR2 FVKESK. Trimming left V 4 bases short and J 6 bases short, with 16 bases between. The CDR3 runs to 15 residues. CDR3: CASSPDFNAANEQFF. CDR3 coding DNA: TGTGCCAGCAGCCCGGACTTCAACGCGGCCAATGAGCAGTTCTTC.

The chain recombines TRBV5-1 with TRBJ2-5, with D possibly TRBD1 on 5 matching bases. Trimming cost V 4 bases and J 4 bases, with 11 bases left between them. Germline V gene lookup returns CDR1 SGHRS and CDR2 YFSETQ. The CDR3 is 13 amino acids. The CDR3 loop reads CASSTDILETQYF. For the CDR3, the DNA is TGCGCCAGCAGCACGGACATTCTAGAGACCCAGTACTTC.

This chain joins TRBV7-9 and TRBJ2-7; 12 nucleotides align to TRBD2. The junction had 7 bases not matched to a gene; V was cut back by 5 bases and J by 5 bases. The germline V gene encodes CDR1 SEHNR and CDR2 FQNEAQ (reference sequence). CDR3 length: 15 residues. Here the CDR3 DNA reads TGTGCCAGCAGCCTAACTAGCGGGAGGATCAACGAGCAGTACTTC. Protein sequence: CASSLTSGRINEQYF.

The chain is built from TRBV19 and TRBJ2-7; TRBD1 matches 9 bases. Germline CDR1 reads LNHDA; CDR2 reads SQIVND (reference sequence). This CDR3 has 16 residues. V lost 3 bases, J lost 4 bases, and 10 bases stayed unmatched. The CDR3 reads CASSIFTGQGNYEQYF. Written as DNA, the CDR3 is TGTGCCAGTAGTATTTTTACGGGACAGGGAAATTACGAGCAGTACTTC.

The V gene is TRBV20-1, the J gene TRBJ2-1, with TRBD2 as a possible D gene (5 bases). CDR1 is DFQATT and CDR2 is SNEGSKA in the germline V gene (reference sequence). Deletions cut 5 bases from V and 13 bases from J, with 15 bases between. The CDR3 totals 11 residues. CDR3 region: CSARGPGSQFF. The CDR3, as DNA: TGCAGTGCTCGAGGGCCTGGGAGTCAGTTCTTC.

V and J are TRBV5-1 and TRBJ2-6; weak D call: TRBD1 (5 bases). The CDR3 covers 19 residues. The V gene's germline CDR1 is SGHRS and CDR2 YFSETQ. Trimming pared 1 base from V and 1 base from J, leaving 18 bases between. The CDR3 sequence is CASSLWSSQGASGANVLTF. CDR3 coding DNA: TGCGCCAGCAGCTTGTGGTCCAGCCAGGGTGCATCTGGGGCCAACGTCCTGACTTTC. Variable domain in full (rest from reference TRBV5-1 and TRBJ2-6): KAGVTQTPRYLIKTRGQQVTLSCSPISGHRSVSWYQQTPGQGLQFLFEYFSETQRNKGNFPGRFSGRQFSNSRSEMNVSTLELGDSALYLCASSLWSSQGASGANVLTFGAGSRLTVL.

The chain couples TRBV4-1 to TRBJ2-3; 8 bases fit TRBD1. V shed 0 bases and J 6 bases; nucleotides not matched to a gene: 8. The length of the CDR3 is 16 residues. Per the germline V gene, CDR1 is MGHRA and CDR2 is YSYEKL. The CDR3 reads CASSQERTGPYDTQYF. Here the CDR3 DNA reads TGCGCCAGCAGCCAAGAAAGGACAGGGCCCTATGATACGCAGTATTTT.

The gene calls are TRBV28 and TRBJ2-7; TRBD2 aligns across 8 bases. V was clipped by 8 bases and J by 2 bases; unmatched bases: 8. This CDR3 comprises 14 residues. CDR1 is MDHEN, CDR2 SYDVKM, per germline. CDR3 in amino acids: CASAGTSGTYEQYF. CDR3 in DNA: TGTGCCAGCGCCGGAACTAGCGGTACCTACGAGCAGTACTTC.

Remarks on this clone: This same CDR3 is encoded by further DNA sequences in the sample. The genes are TRBV6-1 and TRBJ1-3; D is undetermined. The CDR3 consists of 13 residues. Trimming shortened V by 1 base and J by 4 bases, and 5 bases separated the two germline ends. The germline gives CDR1 MNHNS, CDR2 SASEGT. CDR3 residues: CASSEVSGNTIYF. Written as DNA, the CDR3 is TGTGCCAGCAGTGAAGTATCCGGAAACACCATATATTTT.

As to this clone: Other DNA sequences in the same sample also yield this CDR3. The V and J genes are TRBV6-5 and TRBJ1-1, with D hard to call. Germline V gives CDR1 MNHEY, CDR2 SVGAGI. The CDR3 totals 13 residues. With 2 bases removed from V and 5 bases from J, the gap between germline ends came to 9 bases. This chain's CDR3 is CASSYEGRTEAFF. As DNA, the CDR3 is TGTGCCAGCAGTTACGAAGGTCGAACTGAAGCTTTCTTT.

The J gene is TRBJ2-6, the V gene TRBV2; D remains unclear. V was cut by 7 bases and J by 0 bases, with 4 bases left in between. This CDR3 is built from 13 residues. Germline V lookup: CDR1 SNHLY, CDR2 FYNNEI. This CDR3 is CASTSSGANVLTF. DNA of the CDR3: TGTGCCAGCACTTCCTCTGGGGCCAACGTCCTGACTTTC.

The chain recombines TRBV9 with TRBJ2-5, with 14 bases identical to TRBD2. J lost 5 bases, V lost 0 bases, and 9 bases had no gene match. The germline V gene encodes CDR1 SGDLS and CDR2 YYNGEE. The CDR3 has 18 amino acids. CDR3 DNA sequence: TGTGCCAGCAGCGTAGCTGGACTAGCGGGAGGAGGTGGGGAGACCCAGTACTTC. It yields the protein CASSVAGLAGGGGETQYF.

This sequence joins TRBV5-1 and TRBJ2-1; the match to TRBD1 covers 8 bases. Germline V gene lookup returns CDR1 SGHRS and CDR2 YFSETQ. V shed 4 bases and J 0 bases; nucleotides not matched to a gene: 6. The CDR3 has 16 amino acids. CDR3 in DNA: TGCGCCAGCAGCAAGGGACAGGTCAGCTCCTACAATGAGCAGTTCTTC. Amino acid sequence: CASSKGQVSSYNEQFF. The full variable domain, rest sourced from reference TRBV5-1 and TRBJ2-1, is KAGVTQTPRYLIKTRGQQVTLSCSPISGHRSVSWYQQTPGQGLQFLFEYFSETQRNKGNFPGRFSGRQFSNSRSEMNVSTLELGDSALYLCASSKGQVSSYNEQFFGPGTRLTVL.

V and J are TRBV2 and TRBJ1-2; D is unclear. From germline, CDR1 is SNHLY and CDR2 FYNNEI. V gave up 5 bases and J gave up 0 bases, with 10 bases separating them. This CDR3 is 14 amino acids long. DNA of the CDR3: TGTGCCAGCAGTATCGAAGGAGCTAACTATGGCTACACCTTC. This encodes CASSIEGANYGYTF.

The chain employs TRBV28 and TRBJ1-6; D might be TRBD1 (5 bases). The CDR3 consists of 15 residues. The V gene's germline CDR1 is MDHEN and CDR2 SYDVKM. Trimming took 6 bases from V and 9 from J, leaving 18 bases between them. The DNA for the CDR3 is TGTGCCAGCAGATTAGGGGTGGCGAACGCTTCACCCCTCCACTTT. Translating gives CASRLGVANASPLHF.

The chain has TRBV2 and TRBJ2-7, with no clear D. V lost 7 bases and J lost 3, with 10 bases in between. The CDR3 totals 12 residues. CDR1 is SNHLY and CDR2 is FYNNEI in the germline V gene. Here the CDR3 reads CASTLDRYEQYF. Here the CDR3 DNA reads TGTGCCAGCACTTTGGATCGCTACGAGCAGTACTTC. The whole variable domain, filled in from reference TRBV2 and TRBJ2-7, reads EPEVTQTPSHQVTQMGQEVILRCVPISNHLYFYWYRQILGQKVEFLVSFYNNEISEKSEIFDDQFSVERPDGSNFTLKIRSTKLEDSAMYFCASTLDRYEQYFGPGTRLTVT.

The chain employs TRBV5-4 and TRBJ2-7; D is uncertain. The CDR3 covers 14 residues. The germline V gene has CDR1 SGHNT and CDR2 YYREEE (reference sequence). Deletions cut 0 bases from V and 2 bases from J, with 9 bases between. CDR3 residues: CASSLAARTYEQYF. The CDR3 bases are TGTGCCAGCAGCTTGGCCGCCAGAACCTACGAGCAGTACTTC. The full variable domain, in which reference TRBV5-4 and TRBJ2-7 provide the parts outside the CDR3, is ETGVTQSPTHLIKTRGQQVTLRCSSQSGHNTVSWYQQALGQGPQFIFQYYREEENGRGNFPPRFSGLQFPNYSSELNVNALELDDSALYLCASSLAARTYEQYFGPGTRLTVT.

This clone was recorded once. The CDR3 coding sequence is TGTGCCAGCAGCTCGCGAGGGGGCACTGGGGCCAACGTCCTGACTTTC. It codes for CASSSRGGTGANVLTF. The chain uses TRBV11-3 and TRBJ2-6; 7 nucleotides match TRBD1. Germline V gene lookup returns CDR1 SGHNT and CDR2 YENEEA. The CDR3 sequence is 16 residues long. V lost 4 bases and J lost 2; bases outside the gene matches: 5.

The chain recombines TRBV30 with TRBJ1-1, with 8 bases that match TRBD1. The CDR3 totals 13 residues. In germline, CDR1 is GTSNPN, CDR2 SVGIG (reference sequence). J was trimmed by 4 bases and V by 3 bases; bases with no gene match: 4. The CDR3 nucleotides are TGTGCCTGGAGCACAGGGGGGCTCACTGAAGCTTTCTTT. It specifies CAWSTGGLTEAFF.

A remark on this clone: The same CDR3 arises from other DNA sequences in this sample as well. The chain couples TRBV29-1 to TRBJ1-4, with a tentative D call TRBD1 (5 bases). CDR1 is SQVTM and CDR2 is ANQGSEA in the germline V gene. V was pared by 5 bases and J by 3 bases, with 10 bases between. This CDR3 is built from 13 residues. The CDR3 nucleotides read TGCAGCGTTTCAGGGCGGGCTAATGAAAAACTGTTTTTT. It translates to CSVSGRANEKLFF.

Notes on this clone: This same CDR3 is encoded by further DNA sequences in the sample. This sequence joins TRBV29-1 and TRBJ2-2, with 8 bases identical to TRBD1. Germline CDR1 and CDR2: SQVTM and ANQGSEA. The CDR3 consists of 13 residues. The V segment lost 7 bases and the J segment 4 bases; nucleotides outside the gene matches: 5. The CDR3, as DNA: TGCAGCGCCGGACAGGGTTCCACCGGGGAGCTGTTTTTT. Residues: CSAGQGSTGELFF.

This rearrangement joins TRBV5-1 to TRBJ2-1; D unclear. The CDR3 is 14 residues long. Germline V gene data show CDR1 as SGHRS and CDR2 as YFSETQ. Trimming removed 0 bases at V and 6 bases at J, with 10 bases between. The CDR3 region is CASSLDSFPNEQFF. CDR3 nucleotide sequence: TGCGCCAGCAGCTTGGACTCGTTCCCCAATGAGCAGTTCTTC.

This chain connects TRBV28 to TRBJ1-2; D is unclear. CDR1 is MDHEN, CDR2 SYDVKM, per germline. Trimming pared 4 bases from V and 6 bases from J, leaving 9 bases between. This CDR3 contains 12 residues. The CDR3 DNA sequence: TGTGCCAGCAGTTCCCGCCCTAATGGCTACACCTTC. Encoded protein: CASSSRPNGYTF.

The gene calls are TRBV5-1 and TRBJ2-7, with 7 bases matching TRBD1. This CDR3 has 14 amino acids. Germline loops: CDR1 SGHRS, CDR2 YFSETQ. The trim removed 4 bases at V and 3 bases at J, leaving 7 bases unmatched. The CDR3 nucleotides read TGCGCCAGCAGCCCCGTGACAGGGAACTACGAGCAGTACTTC. The encoded protein is CASSPVTGNYEQYF.